This T cell receptor beta chain is from a study of early T cells in non-severe SARS-CoV-2 infection. Study context: Sequenced bulk RNA came from whole blood that was unsorted, and chains were unpaired.

MiXCR, run by TCRdb on the 5' RACE reads, gives a single entry per CDR3 protein. Among more than 60,000 distinct CDR3 sequences listed, about 4.9% were seen once. Per the germline V gene, CDR1 is LNHDA and CDR2 is SQIVND (reference sequence). The ends were cut back, 3 bases at V and 1 base at J, with 12 bases in the middle. The CDR3 spans 16 residues. The TCR was taken from an adult who was a healthcare worker with PCR-confirmed SARS-CoV-2 infection or an uninfected control (not recorded which). The gene calls are TRBV19 and TRBJ2-2, with a possible D match to TRBD1 (5 bases). The material sequenced was whole blood. The CDR3 loop is CASSIPKTGNTGELFF. The DNA of the CDR3 is TGTGCCAGTAGTATCCCTAAAACAGGGAACACCGGGGAGCTGTTTTTT. Full variable domain (rest looked up from reference TRBV19 and TRBJ2-2): DGGITQSPKYLFRKEGQNVTLSCEQNLNHDAMYWYRQDPGQGLRLIYYSQIVNDFQKGDIAEGYSVSREKKESFPLTVTSAQKNPTAFYLCASSIPKTGNTGELFFGEGSRLTVL.